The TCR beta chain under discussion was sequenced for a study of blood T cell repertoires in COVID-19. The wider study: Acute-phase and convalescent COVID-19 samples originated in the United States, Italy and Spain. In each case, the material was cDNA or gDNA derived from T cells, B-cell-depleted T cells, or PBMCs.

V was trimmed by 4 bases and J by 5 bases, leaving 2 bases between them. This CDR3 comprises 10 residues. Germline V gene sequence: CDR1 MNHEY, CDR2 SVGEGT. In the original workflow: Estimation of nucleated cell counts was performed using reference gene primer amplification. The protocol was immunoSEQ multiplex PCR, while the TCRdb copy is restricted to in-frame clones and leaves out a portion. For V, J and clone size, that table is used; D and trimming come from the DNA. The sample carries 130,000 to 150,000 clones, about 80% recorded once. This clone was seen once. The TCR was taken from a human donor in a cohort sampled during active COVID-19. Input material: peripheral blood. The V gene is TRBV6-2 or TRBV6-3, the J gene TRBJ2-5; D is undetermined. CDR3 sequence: CASSSETQYF. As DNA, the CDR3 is TGTGCCAGCAGTTCGGAGACCCAGTACTTC.